A single TCR beta chain is shown here with its context. Its antigen is currently not known. No much larger clone is present one base from it, and per-base qualities are unavailable. This sample stems from a study of shared clonotypes between healthy human individuals (TCRdb year 2020). General notes on the study: A few men and a couple of women, aged 18 to 49 years, made up the cohort. To estimate repertoire size and how much clonotype sharing occurs between individuals, the study deeply sequenced the blood TCR repertoires of five healthy adults. Per donor, leukapheresis produced somewhere between about 0.9 and 9.5 billion PBMCs. To increase sequencing depth and limit assay-specific biases, different laboratories used diverse techniques to prepare libraries and sequence TCR repertoires. For each donor, three plates each were used for CD4 naive and CD4 memory, two plates were used for CD8 naive, and one plate was used for CD8 memory.

Using the deep immunoSEQ assay, TCR CDR3 regions were amplified from genomic DNA by multiplex PCR. For each cell subset, the extracted genomic DNA was distributed evenly across all wells of several immunoSEQ 96-well plates, and each plate served as one replicate. For sorted subsets, 200 to 250 ng of genomic DNA, equivalent to about 30,000 T cell genomes, went into each replicate PCR. Purified libraries were quantified with a Qubit 3.0 fluorometer, sized on a Bioanalyzer 2100, and re-quantified with the KAPA Library Quantification kit. A separate single-read 150-cycle Illumina NextSeq 550 flow cell was used to sequence each immunoSEQ 96-well plate. Regarding the original processing steps: Because the immunoSEQ output held only junctional sequences and lacked quality scores, the filtering could not match the filtering applied to full-length reads. Sequences were annotated with PyIR, a Python wrapper for IgBLAST v1.9, using IMGT germline references to assign V/J genes and CDR3. Reads with weak V/J assignments (E-value above 1e-6), missing CDR3, stop codons, out-of-frame junctions, or ambiguous translated residues were removed. V3J clonotypes were defined by identical inferred V gene, J gene, and CDR3 amino acid sequence. Percentage overlap between repertoires was calculated by dividing the number of shared unique clonotypes by the size of the smaller repertoire. RTK rarefaction, the Chao1 estimator, and Recon v2.1 estimates of unobserved clonotypes were used to assess repertoire richness. For all TCRbeta clonotypes obtained by the gDNA method from a handful of donors, generation probabilities were computed with OLGA. Entries here come from immuneACCESS through TCRdb and include only in-frame sequences with V and J called. Some clones fail to appear in such tables; in the studies checked, an unresolved V gene covers under half of the shortfall, and the cause of the remainder is unknown. That table is the source of V, J and clone size, and D and trimming were worked out from the DNA. Present in this sample are millions of clones, around 94% of which were seen just once. Jointly, the top ten make up about 0.13% of the sample.

Results the study describes overall, beyond this receptor: The small number of donors limited the genetic and exposure-history diversity represented. Compared with non-shared clonotypes, the clonotypes found in all four sorted-subset donors had higher generation probabilities. Naive subsets generally had larger estimated clonotype richness than memory subsets. Pairwise subsampling indicated that sequencing depth was expected to affect the degree of clonotype sharing among donors. When four donors were compared, the shared fraction of clonotypes was 5% to 6.5% for naive CD4, roughly 3.3% for naive CD8, more than 2% for memory CD4, and approximately 0.4% for memory CD8. Even with the large sequencing depth, rarefaction of the sorted-subset datasets indicated that sequencing was incomplete. Sampling was limited to blood, and TCR repertoires in tissue likely differ from TCR repertoires in blood.

Donors were healthy HIV-negative adults with no recently reported acute infections or vaccinations. Only Caucasian adults living in Nashville, Tennessee, USA were represented among the donors. CD4+ T cells were enriched through magnetic negative selection, after which naive cells were positively selected on CD45RA and the remaining negative fraction served as the memory subset. After blood collection by leukapheresis, PBMCs were isolated using Ficoll-Histopaque density gradient centrifugation and then cryopreserved in the vapor phase of liquid nitrogen. Analytical flow cytometry was used to check the purity and quantity of every magnetically sorted T cell population. Genomic DNA was isolated from every sorted fraction and measured by UV absorbance on a Nanodrop 2000c. The CDR3, cysteine through phenylalanine, is 15 amino acids long. Only CDR3 DNA remains: 45 bases, in frame from the first base. As encoded in the germline V gene (reference sequence), CDR1 is SEHNR while CDR2 is FQNEAQ. For this chain, trimming is 5 bases at the V end and 6 bases at the J end, and the number of junction bases without a gene match is 8.

The TCR originated in a young man in good health. The V gene is TRBV7-9 and the J gene is TRBJ2-2; 8 of the junction bases match TRBD2. Sequencing input: naive CD4+ T cells sorted from blood. What this sample's cell subset or site label stands for: CD45RA+ positively selected. The bases are TGTGCCAGCAGCGATTGGACTAGCAACGCCGGGGAGCTGTTTTTT. It encodes CASSDWTSNAGELFF.